This T cell receptor (beta chain) comes out of a study of response to subunit inactivated influenza vaccine. Study outcomes and limitations: The authors put forward the suggestion that each seasonal influenza vaccination may bring in only a limited number of new T cells.

TCRdb re-derived calls from the RT-PCR reads in MiXCR, one entry per CDR3 protein. The sample consists of 590,000 or so distinct CDR3 sequences, 12% to 15% of them appearing once. This clonotype turned up a few times. Its antigen is not identified. Source: PBMCs from blood, taken 14 to 15 days before vaccination. The clonotype originates from a man aged 50-59 years who received an inactivated influenza vaccine.

Written as DNA, the CDR3 is TGTGCCAGCAGTTCGACTAGCGGGAGGGCCAACTCCTACGAGCAGTACTTC. Protein product: CASSSTSGRANSYEQYF. This chain connects TRBV28 to TRBJ2-7; TRBD2 aligns across 14 bases. V trimming: 4 bases; J trimming: 0 bases; junction bases outside the gene matches: 5. Germline V gives CDR1 MDHEN, CDR2 SYDVKM. This CDR3 spans 17 amino acids.